Sequencing of this T cell receptor beta chain was carried out in a study of identical twins. With 4 bases clipped from V and 5 bases from J, the junction kept 8 bases outside the gene matches. The CDR3 covers 14 residues. The germline V gene encodes CDR1 SGHRS and CDR2 YFSETQ. All donors were healthy, and all were Caucasian. This clonotype was counted only a few times. The antigen is undetermined. General study points: Abundant beta clonotypes from cord blood had fewer insertions, unlike memory repertoires, which showed none. Monozygotic twins shared more out-of-frame TCR alpha than recombination models predicted.

Unique molecular identifiers were present on the cDNA, which also gained a universal primer site by template switching. TCRdb reanalysed the 5' RACE reads using MiXCR and keeps one entry per CDR3 protein. The data show under 300,000 distinct CDR3 sequences, roughly an eighth seen once. This clonotype was obtained from a woman aged 18-29 years in good health. The sample consisted of memory (CD45RO+) T cells sorted from blood. V usage is TRBV5-1 and J usage is TRBJ1-1, with 7 bases identical to TRBD1. CDR3 DNA: TGCGCCAGCAGCCTGGAGTGGGACAGTACTGAAGCTTTCTTT. Translated: CASSLEWDSTEAFF. Full variable domain (rest looked up from reference TRBV5-1 and TRBJ1-1): KAGVTQTPRYLIKTRGQQVTLSCSPISGHRSVSWYQQTPGQGLQFLFEYFSETQRNKGNFPGRFSGRQFSNSRSEMNVSTLELGDSALYLCASSLEWDSTEAFFGQGTRLTVV.